This record concerns one T cell receptor (beta chain) sequence. As yet, its antigen is unknown. The data derive from a study of T cell repertoires in cytomegalovirus infection. Study-level background: Public signatures in TCR beta pointed to CMV infection and matching HLA type.

V was shortened by 8 bases and J by 4 bases, with 19 bases between the two germline ends. CDR3 length: 15 amino acids. Germline V gene lookup returns CDR1 MNHEY and CDR2 SMNVEV (reference sequence). TCRdb called the reads again in MiXCR, with one record for every CDR3 protein. The sample carries about 310,000 distinct CDR3 sequences, about 25% recorded once. The chain employs TRBV27 and TRBJ2-3; D might be TRBD1 or TRBD2, each matching 7 bases. The source was cultured PBMCs, collected from culture after CMV antigen stimulation. This TCR derives from a human donor in good health (CMV status not recorded). Some clones in this sample may be carry-over from other donors' samples. In DNA form, the CDR3 reads TGTGCCAGCCGTACCGCAGGGGGGGCCGCAGATACGCAGTATTTT. Translated, it gives CASRTAGGAADTQYF.